Each of the 32 T cell receptor beta chains below was sequenced from the same sample in a study of graft-versus-host responses after intestinal transplantation. Antigens for these TCRs are unknown. The protocol was immunoSEQ multiplex PCR, while the TCRdb copy is restricted to in-frame clones and leaves out a portion. This table holds about 100,000 clones, about 87% found once. The input for sequencing was unstimulated CD4+ T cells sorted from spleen or lymph node cells, taken before transplant. Receptors originate from a human donor who was the organ donor for an intestinal transplant.

Comment on this clone: The junction does not match germline at one end; this may be a read error. The chain recombines TRBV6-5 with TRBJ2-7; D remains ambiguous. The CDR3 totals 11 residues. CDR1 and CDR2 from the germline V gene are MNHEY and SVGAGI. This chain's CDR3 is CAAVGEYEQYF. In DNA form, the CDR3 reads TGCGCCGCCGTTGGGGAATACGAGCAGTACTTC.

CDR3 DNA sequence: TGCAGCGTTGTGGGAGGGAACACTGAAGCTTTCTTT. It is translated as CSVVGGNTEAFF. This chain connects TRBV29-1 to TRBJ1-1; D is undetermined. V dropped 4 bases and J dropped 1 base, with 7 bases sitting between them. Germline V lookup: CDR1 SQVTM, CDR2 ANQGSEA. This CDR3 spans 12 amino acids.

V and J are TRBV7-2 and TRBJ2-1; TRBD2 aligns across 10 bases. Germline CDR1 and CDR2: SGHTA and FQGNSA. The CDR3 has 16 amino acids. V lost 3 bases, J lost 2 bases, and 4 bases stayed unmatched. The CDR3 region has the DNA TGTGCCAGCAGCTTGGCCAGCGGGGGGGCCTACAATGAGCAGTTCTTC. Translating it yields CASSLASGGAYNEQFF.

The CDR3 here is CASRVRNTEAFF. The CDR3, as DNA: TGTGCCAGCAGGGTTCGGAACACTGAAGCTTTCTTT. The chain links TRBV6-5 to TRBJ1-1, with unresolved D. Germline CDR1 and CDR2: MNHEY and SVGAGI. The length of the CDR3 is 12 residues. V was clipped by 6 bases and J by 1 base, with 6 bases between them.

This clone was counted a few times. The chain joins TRBV19 to TRBJ2-1; D ambiguous. With 5 bases removed from V and 0 bases from J, the gap between germline ends came to 14 bases. CDR1 is LNHDA and CDR2 is SQIVND in the germline V gene (reference sequence). The CDR3 loop spans 16 amino acids. The CDR3 here is CASSSPRESSYNEQFF. Here the CDR3 DNA reads TGTGCCAGTAGTTCCCCTAGAGAGAGCTCCTACAATGAGCAGTTCTTC.

This chain uses TRBV2 with TRBJ1-1; no clear D gene. Per germline, CDR1 SNHLY and CDR2 FYNNEI. Trimming removed 2 bases at V and 6 bases at J, with 13 bases between. This CDR3 is 14 amino acids long. CDR3: CASSEIRAVAEAFF. The CDR3 bases are TGTGCCAGCAGTGAAATTCGAGCAGTGGCTGAAGCTTTCTTT.

The chain joins TRBV4-1 to TRBJ1-6; D is possibly TRBD1 (5 bases). The V end lost 5 bases, the J end lost 7 bases, and 18 bases lay between the germline ends. The CDR3 is 16 amino acids. Germline V gene data show CDR1 as MGHRA and CDR2 as YSYEKL. The CDR3 sequence is CASSYYGTASNSPLHF. The CDR3 bases are TGCGCCAGCAGCTATTACGGGACGGCCTCCAATTCACCCCTCCACTTT.

The V gene is TRBV28, the J gene TRBJ2-7, with D perhaps matching TRBD1 (7 bases). The CDR3 consists of 15 residues. Germline V lookup: CDR1 MDHEN, CDR2 SYDVKM. The ends were cut back, 0 bases at V and 5 bases at J, with 14 bases in the middle. The CDR3 is CASSLWGQRGDEQYF. CDR3 coding DNA: TGTGCCAGCAGTTTATGGGGACAGCGCGGGGACGAGCAGTACTTC.

This clone was recorded only once. A junction boundary mismatches the germline segment, possibly from a read error. The rearrangement links TRBV7-7 to TRBJ2-5, with 11 positions matching TRBD2. The length of the CDR3 is 16 residues. Germline-derived CDR1 and CDR2 are SSHAT and FNYEAQ (reference sequence). Written as DNA, the CDR3 is TGTGCTAGCAGCTTATCTAGCGGGAGGAGGTTTGAGACCCAGTACTTC. It translates to CASSLSSGRRFETQYF.

The CDR3 region has the DNA TGTGCCAGCAGTGAAGAGCGGGGGCCACCCTACGAGCAGTACTTC. Protein product: CASSEERGPPYEQYF. This chain connects TRBV6-4 to TRBJ2-7; 8 positions match TRBD2. With V trimmed by 3 bases and J by 2 bases, 6 bases remained unmatched. Germline V gives CDR1 MRHNA, CDR2 SNTAGT. CDR3 size: 15 residues.

The chain employs TRBV29-1 and TRBJ1-1, with a possible D match to TRBD1 (6 bases). The germline V and J ends were trimmed by 7 bases and 4 bases, with 16 bases remaining between them. Germline lookup yields CDR1 SQVTM and CDR2 ANQGSEA. CDR3 length equals 13 residues. CDR3 coding DNA: TGCAGCGGGACTACAGGGTGGGGCACTGAAGCTTTCTTT. This codes for CSGTTGWGTEAFF.

Worth noting for this clone: Additional DNA sequences in this sample encode the identical CDR3. V is TRBV19 and J is TRBJ1-1, with D possibly TRBD1 on 5 matching bases. V lost 5 bases and J 1 base, leaving 11 bases between the germline ends. From germline, CDR1 is LNHDA and CDR2 SQIVND (reference sequence). This CDR3 comprises 14 residues. CDR3 DNA sequence: TGTGCCAGTAGTGCTCAGGGTAGGAACACTGAAGCTTTCTTT. This translates into CASSAQGRNTEAFF.

V and J are TRBV12-5 and TRBJ1-6; D unclear. V gave up 4 bases and J gave up 4 bases, with 5 bases separating them. The CDR3 contains 13 residues. In germline, CDR1 is LGHNT, CDR2 FRNRAP. The CDR3: CASGSLYNSPLHF. CDR3 sequence (DNA): TGTGCTAGTGGTTCCCTTTATAATTCACCCCTCCACTTT. The full variable domain, completed using reference TRBV12-5 and TRBJ1-6, is DARVTQTPRHKVTEMGQEVTMRCQPILGHNTVFWYRQTMMQGLELLAYFRNRAPLDDSGMPKDRFSAEMPDATLATLKIQPSEPRDSAVYFCASGSLYNSPLHFGNGTRLTVT.

This chain joins TRBV13 and TRBJ2-1; 7 nucleotides agree with TRBD1. Germline V gives CDR1 PRHDT, CDR2 FYEKMQ (reference sequence). CDR3 length: 15 amino acids. The ends lost 4 bases at V and 3 bases at J; junction bases unmatched: 6. CDR3 loop: CASSSGQELYNEQFF. As DNA, the CDR3 is TGTGCCAGCAGCTCCGGACAGGAGCTCTACAATGAGCAGTTCTTC.

V gene TRBV7-9 combines with J gene TRBJ1-3; 9 bases are shared with TRBD1. This CDR3 has 16 amino acids. Germline loops: CDR1 SEHNR, CDR2 FQNEAQ (reference sequence). V lost 1 base, J lost 0 bases, and 1 base stayed unmatched. CDR3 DNA: TGTGCCAGCAGCTTAGGGACAGGGGACTCTGGAAACACCATATATTTT. Translating it yields CASSLGTGDSGNTIYF.

This clone was recorded a few times. The chain is built from TRBV21-1 and TRBJ1-6; the D call TRBD1 from the table was never checked on the DNA. TRBV21-1 constitutes a pseudogene. The CDR3 has 14 amino acids. The CDR3 is CAKGRTGGNSPLHF. CDR3 sequence (DNA): TGTGCCAAAGGGAGAACAGGGGGCAATTCACCCCTCCACTTT.

This clone was counted only a few times. The chain employs TRBV9 and TRBJ2-2, with 10 bases matching TRBD2. Germline V gene lookup returns CDR1 SGDLS and CDR2 YYNGEE. The junction had 2 bases not matched to a gene; V was cut back by 3 bases and J by 0 bases. CDR3 length: 16 residues. The CDR3 DNA is TGTGCCAGCAGCGCTAGCGGGAGCCCGAACACCGGGGAGCTGTTTTTT. Amino acid sequence: CASSASGSPNTGELFF.

This rearrangement joins TRBV7-2 to TRBJ2-3; D is undetermined. V was trimmed by 0 bases and J by 2 bases, leaving 12 bases between them. Germline lookup yields CDR1 SGHTA and CDR2 FQGNSA. CDR3 size: 16 residues. In DNA, the CDR3 is TGTGCCAGCAGCTTAGCTCCCAGGTCCCTCACAGATACGCAGTATTTT. Its protein is CASSLAPRSLTDTQYF.

The CDR3 here is CASSMGARTGFSEKLFF. CDR3 coding DNA: TGTGCCAGTAGTATGGGAGCTCGGACAGGGTTTAGCGAAAAACTGTTTTTT. The chain recombines TRBV19 with TRBJ1-4; 8 nucleotides line up with TRBD1. J gave up 8 bases and V 3 bases, and 14 bases lay outside the gene matches. This CDR3 spans 17 amino acids. Looked up from germline, CDR1 is LNHDA and CDR2 is SQIVND (reference sequence).

This clone was observed a few times. This sequence joins TRBV19 and TRBJ2-1; no reliable D call. Trimming stripped 6 bases from V and 3 bases from J, with 15 bases between. The CDR3 has 15 residues. Germline-derived CDR1 and CDR2 are LNHDA and SQIVND (reference sequence). In nucleotides, the CDR3 is TGTGCCAGTAGGGCAGGTGGGATCCTCTACAATGAGCAGTTCTTC. Encoded protein: CASRAGGILYNEQFF.

The chain joins TRBV29-1 to TRBJ2-1; D is perhaps TRBD1 or TRBD2 (5 bases each). The CDR3 has 12 residues. CDR1 SQVTM and CDR2 ANQGSEA come from the germline V gene. V gave up 7 bases and J gave up 8 bases, with 15 bases separating them. CDR3 region: CSALRGVDEQFF. As DNA, the CDR3 is TGCAGCGCTCTTAGGGGAGTTGATGAGCAGTTCTTC.

This sequence joins TRBV7-9 and TRBJ2-3, with 13 positions matching TRBD2. The germline CDR1 and CDR2 sequences are SEHNR and FQNEAQ (reference sequence). Unmatched junction bases numbered 13, after V lost 5 bases and J lost 2 bases. This CDR3 is 19 amino acids long. The CDR3 DNA sequence: TGTGCCAGCAGCCCAAGTACTAGCGGGGGGGCCGGTAACACAGATACGCAGTATTTT. Translation gives CASSPSTSGGAGNTDTQYF.

The sample holds one count of this clone. The V gene is TRBV6-7, the J gene TRBJ1-5; a possible D gene is TRBD1 (5 bases). TRBV6-7 is an open reading frame, and its role is uncertain. CDR3 length equals 14 residues. Trimming left V 5 bases short and J 5 bases short, with 13 bases between. CDR3 DNA sequence: TGTGCCAGCAGTCGATGGGACGGAGATCAGCCCCAGCATTTT. The encoded protein is CASSRWDGDQPQHF.

This chain connects TRBV27 to TRBJ1-2; TRBD1 matches 7 bases. The CDR3 is 15 residues long. Trimming at V came to 3 bases and at J to 3 bases, leaving 7 bases not matched to a gene. Germline V gene lookup returns CDR1 MNHEY and CDR2 SMNVEV (reference sequence). The CDR3 here is CASSLTGRGDYGYTF. CDR3 nucleotides: TGTGCCAGCAGTTTGACAGGGAGAGGGGACTATGGCTACACCTTC.

This clone is a singleton in its sample. This chain joins TRBV10-3 and TRBJ2-6; D gene uncertain. Per the germline V gene, CDR1 is ENHRY and CDR2 is SYGVKD. Trimming cost V 6 bases and J 4 bases, with 4 bases left between them. The CDR3 is 12 amino acids. This chain's CDR3 is CAIREGANVLTF. The CDR3 coding sequence is TGTGCCATCAGGGAAGGGGCCAACGTCCTGACTTTC.

The count of this clone is one. CDR3: CASSFSASSYEQYF. The CDR3 bases are TGTGCCAGCAGCTTTAGCGCTAGCTCCTACGAGCAGTACTTC. The chain joins TRBV11-3 to TRBJ2-7; D possibly corresponds to TRBD2 (5 bases). Germline V gene lookup returns CDR1 SGHNT and CDR2 YENEEA. This CDR3 region has 14 residues. V lost 3 bases and J lost 0, with 9 bases in between.

V is TRBV4-1 and J is TRBJ2-1; TRBD2 aligns across 7 bases. The CDR3 length is 13 residues. V lost 2 bases, J lost 9 bases, and 4 bases stayed unmatched. Germline V gene lookup returns CDR1 MGHRA and CDR2 YSYEKL. Here the CDR3 DNA reads TGCGCCAGCAGCCAAATGGGCGGGAGTGAGCAGTTCTTC. Residues: CASSQMGGSEQFF.

This chain uses TRBV10-1 with TRBJ1-1; D call uncertain. Per the germline V gene, CDR1 is WNHNN and CDR2 is SYGVQD (reference sequence). The CDR3 consists of 11 residues. Trimming took off 6 bases at V and 5 bases at J, with 7 bases between the two ends. The CDR3 region is CASRGGTEAFF. CDR3 nucleotide sequence: TGCGCCAGCAGGGGCGGGACTGAAGCTTTCTTT.

V and J are TRBV15 and TRBJ2-7, with D unclear. This CDR3 has 15 residues. The germline V and J ends were trimmed by 0 bases and 2 bases, with 11 bases remaining between them. Germline CDR1 and CDR2: LNHNV and YYDKDF (reference sequence). The DNA for the CDR3 is TGTGCCACCAGCAGAGAGGTCACCCGAACCTACGAGCAGTACTTC. Protein product: CATSREVTRTYEQYF.

This sequence joins TRBV2 and TRBJ2-7; D is unclear. From germline, CDR1 is SNHLY and CDR2 FYNNEI. V lost 10 bases to trimming and J lost 0 bases, with 10 bases between them. This CDR3 has 12 amino acids. The chain's CDR3 is CATSQSSYEQYF. Here the CDR3 DNA reads TGTGCCACATCCCAAAGCTCCTACGAGCAGTACTTC.

The rearrangement links TRBV18 to TRBJ2-3; tentative D call: TRBD1 (6 bases). Trimming stripped 6 bases from V and 0 bases from J, with 13 bases between. The CDR3 loop spans 15 amino acids. Germline V CDR1 and CDR2: KGHSH, LQKENI. Here the CDR3 reads CASSLQGRSTDTQYF. As DNA, the CDR3 is TGTGCCAGCTCCCTGCAGGGGAGAAGCACAGATACGCAGTATTTT.

The V and J genes are TRBV30 and TRBJ2-6, with a weak D call TRBD1 (5 bases). V shed 3 bases and J shed 0 bases, with 12 bases lying between them. Germline CDR1 and CDR2: GTSNPN and SVGIG (reference sequence). The CDR3 has 16 amino acids. The CDR3 DNA sequence: TGTGCCTGGAGCCACCAGGGTGCCTCTGGGGCCAACGTCCTGACTTTC. Protein product: CAWSHQGASGANVLTF.